Each of the 22 T cell receptor beta chains below was sequenced from the same sample in a study of blood T cell repertoires in COVID-19. The repertoire was sequenced with immunoSEQ multiplex PCR; TCRdb's copy has only in-frame clones and lacks some. The sample has over 80,000 clones, around nine tenths seen once. The specimen sequenced was peripheral blood. Source of these receptors: a woman aged 80 or over with acute or convalescent COVID-19.

This clone was recorded once. This chain connects TRBV11-3 to TRBJ2-7; tentatively, D is TRBD2 (6 bases). The germline CDR1 and CDR2 sequences are SGHNT and YENEEA. Trimming stripped 5 bases from V and 2 bases from J, with 19 bases between. CDR3 length: 16 residues. In DNA form, the CDR3 reads TGTGCCAGCAGCGTCAGGGCCGGGACTCTTCCCTACGAGCAGTACTTC. Residues: CASSVRAGTLPYEQYF.

V gene TRBV14 combines with J gene TRBJ2-2, with D tentatively TRBD2 (5 bases). Trimming removed 0 bases at V and 7 bases at J, with 12 bases between. Germline V gene lookup returns CDR1 SGHDN and CDR2 FVKESK. This CDR3 is built from 15 residues. CDR3 coding DNA: TGTGCCAGCAGCCAAGATTGGCTAGGAGGCGGGGAGCTGTTTTTT. Translating it yields CASSQDWLGGGELFF.

The chain links TRBV7-9 to TRBJ1-4, with TRBD1 identical over 8 bases. Trimming cost V 5 bases and J 7 bases; bases outside gene matches: 9. The CDR3 covers 15 residues. CDR1 SEHNR and CDR2 FQNEAQ come from the germline V gene (reference sequence). CDR3 nucleotides: TGTGCCAGCAGCCTGACAGGGGCCCTGGGTGAAAAACTGTTTTTT. This gives the protein CASSLTGALGEKLFF.

V is TRBV4-2 and J is TRBJ2-3; 12 nucleotides match TRBD2. Germline trimming cut 0 bases from V and 5 bases from J; bases unmatched to any gene: 6. The CDR3 covers 17 residues. CDR1 is LGHNA and CDR2 is YNFKEQ in the germline V gene. The CDR3 loop is CASSQDTSGGILDTQYF. The CDR3 DNA reads TGTGCCAGCAGCCAAGACACTAGCGGGGGGATTTTAGATACGCAGTATTTT.

V and J are TRBV4-3 and TRBJ2-7; TRBD2 matches at 13 bases. The CDR3 has 14 residues. V was clipped by 6 bases and J by 7 bases; unmatched bases: 6. Germline-derived CDR1 and CDR2 are LGHNA and YSLEER. CDR3 in DNA: TGCGCCAGCAGGCTACTAGCGGGAGGGCCAGAGCAGTACTTC. This translates into CASRLLAGGPEQYF.

The chain recombines TRBV27 with TRBJ1-2; 8 positions match TRBD1. From germline, CDR1 is MNHEY and CDR2 SMNVEV (reference sequence). Trimming at V came to 10 bases and at J to 5 bases, leaving 6 bases not matched to a gene. The CDR3 spans 12 residues. CDR3 sequence reads: CATSRQGYGYTF. DNA of the CDR3: TGTGCCACCAGCCGACAGGGGTATGGCTACACCTTC.

This sequence joins TRBV5-1 and TRBJ2-7, with 9 bases that match TRBD2. V shed 4 bases and J 3 bases; nucleotides not matched to a gene: 8. Germline assignment: CDR1 SGHRS and CDR2 YFSETQ. This CDR3 comprises 15 residues. In DNA form, the CDR3 reads TGCGCCAGCAGCGGGTGGACTAGCGCAAACTACGAGCAGTACTTC. Residues: CASSGWTSANYEQYF.

The gene calls are TRBV11-2 and TRBJ2-2, with D perhaps matching TRBD2 (7 bases). Germline V gives CDR1 SGHAT, CDR2 FQNNGV. V lost 2 bases and J lost 16, with 17 bases in between. The CDR3 has 13 residues. In DNA form, the CDR3 reads TGTGCCAGCAGCTTAACTTACGGGGGGCCTGGGTTTTTT. It yields the protein CASSLTYGGPGFF.

The chain carries TRBV5-1 and TRBJ1-6; D possibly corresponds to TRBD1 (5 bases). Germline CDR1 reads SGHRS; CDR2 reads YFSETQ. This CDR3 comprises 15 residues. Trimming shortened V by 1 base and J by 0 bases, and 5 bases separated the two germline ends. CDR3 bases: TGCGCCAGCAGCTTGACAGGCTCCTATAATTCACCCCTCCACTTT. Translating gives CASSLTGSYNSPLHF.

This clone was counted between two and nine times. This rearrangement joins TRBV27 to TRBJ1-6; 7 nucleotides align to TRBD1. Germline CDR1 MNHEY, CDR2 SMNVEV (reference sequence). There are 16 residues in the CDR3. V lost 4 bases and J lost 0; bases outside the gene matches: 3. CDR3 nucleotides: TGTGCCAGCAGTTGGGACAGAAGCTCCTATAATTCACCCCTCCACTTT. The encoded protein is CASSWDRSSYNSPLHF.

This clone is a singleton in its sample. The V gene is TRBV2, the J gene TRBJ2-2; 7 nucleotides align to TRBD2. The germline V gene has CDR1 SNHLY and CDR2 FYNNEI. V shed 2 bases, J shed 8 bases, and the junction held 11 bases outside the gene matches. This CDR3 is 16 amino acids long. The CDR3 sequence: CASSETGLAVSGELFF. DNA for the CDR3: TGTGCCAGCAGTGAAACTGGTCTAGCGGTTAGTGGGGAGCTGTTTTTT.

The chain joins TRBV7-2 to TRBJ2-3; 8 bases map to TRBD2. CDR1 and CDR2 (germline): SGHTA, FQGNSA. This CDR3 contains 18 residues. V lost 5 bases to trimming and J lost 1 base; unmatched junction nucleotides: 14. The CDR3 spells CASSRRGPSSGRTDTQYF. The CDR3, as DNA: TGTGCCAGCAGCCGGAGAGGTCCATCTAGCGGGCGCACAGATACGCAGTATTTT. The entire variable domain, with the rest obtained from reference TRBV7-2 and TRBJ2-3, is as follows: GAGVSQSPSNKVTEKGKDVELRCDPISGHTALYWYRQSLGQGLEFLIYFQGNSAPDKSGLPSDRFSAERTGGSVSTLTIQRTQQEDSAVYLCASSRRGPSSGRTDTQYFGPGTRLTVL.

The chain carries TRBV18 and TRBJ1-4, with unresolved D. Germline-derived CDR1 and CDR2 are KGHSH and LQKENI. V lost 2 bases and J 6 bases, leaving 16 bases between the germline ends. The CDR3 has 16 residues. The CDR3, as DNA: TGTGCCAGCTCACCAGCCCAAGAGGAGTGGGATGAAAAACTGTTTTTT. Translating gives CASSPAQEEWDEKLFF.

CDR3 amino acids: CASSRSISSGLAGSYEQYF. CDR3 in DNA: TGTGCCAGCAGTCGATCAATTTCGTCGGGACTAGCGGGAAGCTACGAGCAGTACTTC. The chain carries TRBV27 and TRBJ2-7; 13 positions agree with TRBD2. The CDR3 is 19 residues long. V lost 5 bases to trimming and J lost 3 bases; unmatched junction nucleotides: 16. The germline CDR1 and CDR2 sequences are MNHEY and SMNVEV (reference sequence).

The rearrangement links TRBV3-1 (or the pseudogene TRBV3-2) to TRBJ1-3; TRBD1 might be the D (5 bases). Per the germline V gene, CDR1 is LGHDT and CDR2 is YNNKEL (reference sequence). Trimming left V 0 bases short and J 4 bases short, with 10 bases between. The CDR3 is made up of 15 amino acids. CDR3 sequence reads: CASSQDGQAGNTIYF. Written as DNA, the CDR3 is TGTGCCAGCAGCCAAGATGGACAAGCCGGAAACACCATATATTTT.

CDR3 DNA: TGTGCCAGTAGTATAAACAGGGCTTATGGCTACACCTTC. Translated: CASSINRAYGYTF. The rearrangement joins TRBV19 to TRBJ1-2, with a weak D call TRBD1 (6 bases). Trimming took off 2 bases at V and 5 bases at J, with 9 bases between the two ends. The germline V gene has CDR1 LNHDA and CDR2 SQIVND (reference sequence). CDR3 length: 13 residues.

The J gene is TRBJ1-6, the V gene TRBV5-5, with a possible D match to TRBD1 (6 bases). Germline CDR1 SGHKS, CDR2 YYEKEE (reference sequence). The V gene lost 4 bases and the J gene lost 8 bases, with 16 bases spanning the gap. The CDR3 totals 15 residues. The CDR3 region is CASSPGGGGDSPLHF. CDR3 nucleotide sequence: TGTGCCAGCAGCCCTGGGGGGGGCGGGGATTCACCCCTCCACTTT. Supplemented by reference TRBV5-5 and TRBJ1-6, the full variable domain reads DAGVTQSPTHLIKTRGQQVTLRCSPISGHKSVSWYQQVLGQGPQFIFQYYEKEERGRGNFPDRFSARQFPNYSSELNVNALLLGDSALYLCASSPGGGGDSPLHFGNGTRLTVT.

The rearrangement uses TRBV29-1 and TRBJ1-2; D gene uncertain. This CDR3 region has 11 residues. Germline V gene lookup returns CDR1 SQVTM and CDR2 ANQGSEA. The germline V and J ends were trimmed by 5 bases and 2 bases, with 6 bases remaining between them. The CDR3 loop reads CSVYGNYGYTF. The DNA of the CDR3 is TGCAGCGTTTACGGGAACTATGGCTACACCTTC.

V is TRBV29-1 and J is TRBJ2-1; 9 bases map to TRBD1. Germline V gene lookup returns CDR1 SQVTM and CDR2 ANQGSEA. With V trimmed by 6 bases and J by 7 bases, 10 bases remained unmatched. The CDR3 sequence is 14 residues long. CDR3: CSVDTGGLGNEQFF. DNA for the CDR3: TGCAGCGTCGATACAGGGGGCTTAGGGAATGAGCAGTTCTTC.

The V and J genes are TRBV4-3 and TRBJ1-5; the D is unclear. The length of the CDR3 is 16 residues. Per the germline V gene, CDR1 is LGHNA and CDR2 is YSLEER. Trimming took off 0 bases at V and 1 base at J, with 10 bases between the two ends. The CDR3 DNA sequence: TGCGCCAGCAGCCAAGATTGGAGTAAGAGCAATCAGCCCCAGCATTTT. Encoded protein: CASSQDWSKSNQPQHF.

The rearrangement uses TRBV6-1 and TRBJ1-3; unclear D gene. CDR3 length: 13 amino acids. V gave up 1 base and J gave up 7 bases, with 8 bases separating them. Germline lookup yields CDR1 MNHNS and CDR2 SASEGT. This CDR3 is CASSEVGRNTIYF. CDR3 DNA: TGTGCCAGCAGTGAAGTCGGGAGGAACACCATATATTTT.

The V call is TRBV27, the J call TRBJ2-7, with a weak D call TRBD2 (5 bases). Germline loops: CDR1 MNHEY, CDR2 SMNVEV (reference sequence). V lost 0 bases and J 2 bases, leaving 14 bases between the germline ends. This CDR3 has 16 amino acids. DNA of the CDR3: TGTGCCAGCAGTTTATCGACTATGGGAAGAACCTACGAGCAGTACTTC. Translated, it gives CASSLSTMGRTYEQYF.